This TCR beta chain was documented in a study of shared clonotypes between healthy human individuals. Study findings and constraints: For naive CD4 cells, roughly 5.5% of clonotypes were shared across a handful of donors.

CDR1 and CDR2 (germline): MNHNS, SASEGT. V was clipped by 3 bases and J by 3 bases, with 26 bases between them. The CDR3 covers 19 residues. Turning to this clone: Its target is unknown.

The method was immunoSEQ multiplex PCR; TCRdb's version includes in-frame clones alone and lacks a portion of them. The table lists roughly 2.2 million clones, around 90% of them singletons. This clonotype originated in a man between 18 and 29 years old in good health. Some clones in this sample may be carry-over from other donors' samples. The chain recombines TRBV6-1 with TRBJ1-1; D uncertain. Material: naive CD4+ T cells from PBMCs. The subset is: CD45RA+ positively selected. The CDR3: CASSEVDPGTGTGDTEAFF. DNA for the CDR3: TGTGCCAGCAGTGAGGTGGATCCCGGCACCGGCACGGGTGACACTGAAGCTTTCTTT.